This note documents a single T cell receptor beta chain sequence. The sample belongs to a study of cytomegalovirus exposure and HLA in healthy donors. Sequenced by immunoSEQ multiplex PCR; TCRdb stores in-frame clones only, minus some. This table holds more than 85,000 clones, 88% found once. Specimen: PBMCs. This clonotype was obtained from a woman aged 30 to 39 in good health and CMV-seropositive.

Written as DNA, the CDR3 is TGTGCCAGCTCAACAGGTTTTGCTGAGCAGTTCTTC. Encoded protein: CASSTGFAEQFF. This chain joins TRBV6-1 and TRBJ2-1; a possible D gene is TRBD1 (5 bases). The CDR3 contains 12 residues. Trimming removed 8 bases from V and 9 bases from J, with 14 bases in between. Germline V lookup: CDR1 MNHNS, CDR2 SASEGT.